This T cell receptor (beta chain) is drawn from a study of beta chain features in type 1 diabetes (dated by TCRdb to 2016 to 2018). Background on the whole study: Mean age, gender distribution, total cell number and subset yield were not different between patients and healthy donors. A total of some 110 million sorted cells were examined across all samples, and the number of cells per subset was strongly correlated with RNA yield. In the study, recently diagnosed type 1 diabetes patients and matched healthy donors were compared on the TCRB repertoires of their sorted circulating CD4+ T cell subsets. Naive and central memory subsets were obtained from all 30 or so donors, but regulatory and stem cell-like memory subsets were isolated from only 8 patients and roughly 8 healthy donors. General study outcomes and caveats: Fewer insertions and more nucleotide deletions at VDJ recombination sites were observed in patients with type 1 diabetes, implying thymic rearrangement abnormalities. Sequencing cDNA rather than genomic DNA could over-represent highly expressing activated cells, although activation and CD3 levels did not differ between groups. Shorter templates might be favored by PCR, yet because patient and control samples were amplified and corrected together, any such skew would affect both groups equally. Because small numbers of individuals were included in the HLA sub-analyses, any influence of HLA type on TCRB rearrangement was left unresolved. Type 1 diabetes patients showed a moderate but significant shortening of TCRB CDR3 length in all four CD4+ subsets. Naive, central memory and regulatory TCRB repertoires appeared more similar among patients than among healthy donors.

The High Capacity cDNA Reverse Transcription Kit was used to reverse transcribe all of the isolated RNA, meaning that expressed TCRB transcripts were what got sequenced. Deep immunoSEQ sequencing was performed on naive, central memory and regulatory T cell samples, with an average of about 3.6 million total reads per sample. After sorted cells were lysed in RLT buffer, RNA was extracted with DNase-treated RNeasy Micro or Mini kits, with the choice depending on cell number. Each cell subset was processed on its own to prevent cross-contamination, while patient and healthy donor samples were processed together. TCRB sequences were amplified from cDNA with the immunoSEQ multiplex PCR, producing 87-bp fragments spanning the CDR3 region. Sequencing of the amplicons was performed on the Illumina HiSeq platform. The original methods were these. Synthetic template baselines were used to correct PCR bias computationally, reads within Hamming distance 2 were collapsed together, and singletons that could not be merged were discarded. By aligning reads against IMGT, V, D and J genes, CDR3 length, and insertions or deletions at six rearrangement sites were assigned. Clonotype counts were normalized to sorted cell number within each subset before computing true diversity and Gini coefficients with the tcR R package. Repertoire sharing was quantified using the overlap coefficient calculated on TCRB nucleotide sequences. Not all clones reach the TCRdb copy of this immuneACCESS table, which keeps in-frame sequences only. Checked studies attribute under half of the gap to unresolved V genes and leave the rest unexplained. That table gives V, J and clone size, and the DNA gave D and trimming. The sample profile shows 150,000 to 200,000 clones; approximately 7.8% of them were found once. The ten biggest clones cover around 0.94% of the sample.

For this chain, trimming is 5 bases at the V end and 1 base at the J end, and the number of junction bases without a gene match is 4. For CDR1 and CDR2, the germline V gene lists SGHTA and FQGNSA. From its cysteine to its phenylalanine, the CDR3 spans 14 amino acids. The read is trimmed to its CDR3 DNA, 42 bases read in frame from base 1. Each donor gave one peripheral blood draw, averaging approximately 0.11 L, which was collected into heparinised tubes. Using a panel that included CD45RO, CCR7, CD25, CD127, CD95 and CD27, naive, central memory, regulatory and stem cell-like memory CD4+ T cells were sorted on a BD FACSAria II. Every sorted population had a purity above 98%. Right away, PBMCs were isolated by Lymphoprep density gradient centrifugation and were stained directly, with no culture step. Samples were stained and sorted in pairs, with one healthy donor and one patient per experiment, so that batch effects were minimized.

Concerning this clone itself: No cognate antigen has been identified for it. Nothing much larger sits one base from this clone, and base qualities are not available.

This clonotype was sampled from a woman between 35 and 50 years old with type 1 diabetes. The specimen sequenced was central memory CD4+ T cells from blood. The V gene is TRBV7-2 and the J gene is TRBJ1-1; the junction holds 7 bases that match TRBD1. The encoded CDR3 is CASSPWTGNTEAFF. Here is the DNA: TGTGCCAGCAGCCCCTGGACAGGGAACACTGAAGCTTTCTTT.